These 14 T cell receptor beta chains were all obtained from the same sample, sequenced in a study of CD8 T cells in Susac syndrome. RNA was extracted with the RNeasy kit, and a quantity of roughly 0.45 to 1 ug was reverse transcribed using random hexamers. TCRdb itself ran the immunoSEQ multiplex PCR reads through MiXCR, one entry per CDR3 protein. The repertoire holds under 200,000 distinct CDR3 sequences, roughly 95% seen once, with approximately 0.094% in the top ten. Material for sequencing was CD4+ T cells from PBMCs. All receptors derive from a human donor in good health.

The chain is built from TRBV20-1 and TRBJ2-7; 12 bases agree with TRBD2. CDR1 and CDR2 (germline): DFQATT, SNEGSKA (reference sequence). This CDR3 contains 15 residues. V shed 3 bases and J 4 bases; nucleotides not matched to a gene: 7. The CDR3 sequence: CSAREATSGRYEQYV. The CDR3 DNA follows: TGCAGTGCTAGGGAGGCGACTAGCGGGAGATACGAGCAGTACGTC.

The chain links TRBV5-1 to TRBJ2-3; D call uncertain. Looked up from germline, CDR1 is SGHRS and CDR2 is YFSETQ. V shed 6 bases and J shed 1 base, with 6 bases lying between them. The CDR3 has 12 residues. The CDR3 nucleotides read TGCGCCAGCATGGCCGGCACAGATACGCAGTATTTT. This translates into CASMAGTDTQYF.

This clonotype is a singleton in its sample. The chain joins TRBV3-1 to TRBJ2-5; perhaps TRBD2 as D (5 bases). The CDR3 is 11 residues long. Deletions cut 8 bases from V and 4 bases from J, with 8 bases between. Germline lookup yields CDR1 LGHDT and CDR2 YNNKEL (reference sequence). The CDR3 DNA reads TGTGCCAGCTTCGGGATAGAGACCCAGTACTTC. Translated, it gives CASFGIETQYF.

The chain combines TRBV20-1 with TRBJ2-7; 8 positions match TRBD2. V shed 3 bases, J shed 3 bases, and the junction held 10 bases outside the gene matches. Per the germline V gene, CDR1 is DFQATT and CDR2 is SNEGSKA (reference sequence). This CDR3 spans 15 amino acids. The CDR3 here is CSASPGGLAGYEQYF. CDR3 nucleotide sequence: TGCAGTGCTAGCCCCGGTGGGCTAGCGGGCTACGAGCAGTACTTC.

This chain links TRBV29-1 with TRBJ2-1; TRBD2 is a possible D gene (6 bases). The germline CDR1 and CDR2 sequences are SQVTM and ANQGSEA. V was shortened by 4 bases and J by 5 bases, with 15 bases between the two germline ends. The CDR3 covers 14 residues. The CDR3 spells CSVGSREQNNEQFF. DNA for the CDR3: TGCAGCGTTGGGTCGCGGGAACAAAACAATGAGCAGTTCTTC.

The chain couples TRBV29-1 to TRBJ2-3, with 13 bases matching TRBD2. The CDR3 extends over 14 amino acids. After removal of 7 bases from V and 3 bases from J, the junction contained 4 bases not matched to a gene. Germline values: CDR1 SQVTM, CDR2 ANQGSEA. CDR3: CSAMTSGGTDTQYF. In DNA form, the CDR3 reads TGCAGCGCCATGACTAGCGGGGGGACAGATACGCAGTATTTT.

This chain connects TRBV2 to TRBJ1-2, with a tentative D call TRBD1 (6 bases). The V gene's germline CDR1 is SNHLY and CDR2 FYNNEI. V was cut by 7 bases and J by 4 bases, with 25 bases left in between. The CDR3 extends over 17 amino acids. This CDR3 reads CASISGDRARSVYGYTF. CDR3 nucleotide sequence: TGTGCCAGCATCTCAGGGGACCGCGCCAGAAGTGTCTATGGCTACACCTTC.

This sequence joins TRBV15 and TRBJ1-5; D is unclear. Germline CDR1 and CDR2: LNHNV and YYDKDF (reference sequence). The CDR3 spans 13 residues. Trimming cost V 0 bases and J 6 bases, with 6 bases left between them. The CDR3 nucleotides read TGTGCCACCAGCAGAGATCTCGGTCAGCCCCAGCATTTT. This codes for CATSRDLGQPQHF.

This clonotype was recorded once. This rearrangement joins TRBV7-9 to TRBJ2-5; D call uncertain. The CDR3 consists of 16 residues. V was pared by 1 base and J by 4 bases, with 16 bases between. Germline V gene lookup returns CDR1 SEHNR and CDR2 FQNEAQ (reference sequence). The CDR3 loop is CASSLGSVIGRETQYF. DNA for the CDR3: TGTGCCAGCAGCTTAGGGTCTGTCATTGGGCGAGAGACCCAGTACTTC.

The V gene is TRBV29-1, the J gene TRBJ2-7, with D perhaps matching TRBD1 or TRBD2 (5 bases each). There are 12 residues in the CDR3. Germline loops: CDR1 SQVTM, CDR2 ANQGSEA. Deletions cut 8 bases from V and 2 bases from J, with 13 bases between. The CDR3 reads CSIRDGTYEQYF. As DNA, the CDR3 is TGCAGCATACGGGACGGTACCTACGAGCAGTACTTC.

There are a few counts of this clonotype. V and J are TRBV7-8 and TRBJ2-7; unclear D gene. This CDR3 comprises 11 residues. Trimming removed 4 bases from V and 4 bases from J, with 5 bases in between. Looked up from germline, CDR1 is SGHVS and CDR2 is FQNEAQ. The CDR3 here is CASSSYYEQYV. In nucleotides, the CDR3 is TGTGCCAGCAGCTCGTATTACGAGCAGTACGTC.

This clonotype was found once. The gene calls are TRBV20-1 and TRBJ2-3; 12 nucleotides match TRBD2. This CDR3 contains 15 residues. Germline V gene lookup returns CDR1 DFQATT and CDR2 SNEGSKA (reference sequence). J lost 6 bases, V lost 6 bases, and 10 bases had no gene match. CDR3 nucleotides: TGCAGTGCGAGTCCGGGACTAGCGGGTATGGATACGCAGTATTTT. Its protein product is CSASPGLAGMDTQYF.

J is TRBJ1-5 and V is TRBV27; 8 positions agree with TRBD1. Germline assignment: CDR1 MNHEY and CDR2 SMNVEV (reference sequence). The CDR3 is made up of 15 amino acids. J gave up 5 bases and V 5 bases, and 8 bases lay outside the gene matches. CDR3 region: CASSPQGVGDQPQHF. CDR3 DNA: TGTGCCAGCAGTCCACAGGGGGTTGGGGATCAGCCCCAGCATTTT.

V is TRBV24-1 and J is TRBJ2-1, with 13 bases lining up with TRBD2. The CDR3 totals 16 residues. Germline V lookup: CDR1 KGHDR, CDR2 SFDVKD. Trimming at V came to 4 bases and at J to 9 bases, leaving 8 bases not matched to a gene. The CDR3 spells CATSDLTSGGAAEQFF. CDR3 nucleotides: TGTGCCACCAGTGACCTTACTAGCGGGGGGGCTGCTGAGCAGTTCTTC.